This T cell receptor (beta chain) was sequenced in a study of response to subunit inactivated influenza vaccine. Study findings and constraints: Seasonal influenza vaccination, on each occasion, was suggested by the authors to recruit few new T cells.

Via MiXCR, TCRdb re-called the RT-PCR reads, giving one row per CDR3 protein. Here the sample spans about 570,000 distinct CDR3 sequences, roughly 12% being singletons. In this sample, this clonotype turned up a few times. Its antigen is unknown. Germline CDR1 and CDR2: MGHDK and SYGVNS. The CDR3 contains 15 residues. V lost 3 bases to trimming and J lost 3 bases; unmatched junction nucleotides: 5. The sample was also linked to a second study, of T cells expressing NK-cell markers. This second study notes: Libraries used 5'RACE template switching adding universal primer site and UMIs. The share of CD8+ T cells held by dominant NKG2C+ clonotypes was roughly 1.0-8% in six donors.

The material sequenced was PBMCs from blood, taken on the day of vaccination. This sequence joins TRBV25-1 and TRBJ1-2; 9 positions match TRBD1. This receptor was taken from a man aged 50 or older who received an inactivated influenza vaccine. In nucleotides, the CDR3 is TGTGCCAGCAGTGAGGGAGGGACAGGGCACTATGGCTACACCTTC. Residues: CASSEGGTGHYGYTF.